Listed below are T cell receptor beta chains from one sample, sequenced in a study of CD8 T cells in Susac syndrome. TCRdb ran MiXCR on the immunoSEQ multiplex PCR reads and lists one entry per CDR3 protein. The repertoire consists of 250,000 to 350,000 distinct CDR3 sequences, with around 90% occurring once and the leading ten covering about 0.07%. The material sequenced was CD4+ T cells from PBMCs. The receptors shown here come from a human donor with multiple sclerosis. CDR3s include the opening cysteine and the closing phenylalanine or tryptophan. Fields, in order: CDR3 protein, CDR3 DNA, clone size, V gene, J gene, D gene. D genes are given only for firm matches. The size field is filled for only some rows; it gives once, few, many or a size class.

cdr3_aa: CSARSGPAGYTF; cdr3_nt: TGCAGTGCTAGGAGCGGGCCGGCGGGCTACACTTTC; clone_size: few; v_call: TRBV20-1; j_call: TRBJ1-2; d_call: .
cdr3_aa: CASSQDLGGGYTF; cdr3_nt: TGTGCCAGCAGCCAAGATCTGGGCGGAGGCTACACCTTC; clone_size: .; v_call: TRBV4-2; j_call: TRBJ1-2; d_call: .
cdr3_aa: CASSPGLAGGPTDTQYF; cdr3_nt: TGCGCCAGCAGCCCAGGACTAGCGGGGGGGCCCACAGATACGCAGTATTTT; clone_size: .; v_call: TRBV4-1; j_call: TRBJ2-3; d_call: TRBD2
cdr3_aa: CASSSGRENTEAFF; cdr3_nt: TGCGCCAGCAGCTCGGGACGGGAGAACACTGAAGCTTTCTTT; clone_size: once; v_call: TRBV5-1; j_call: TRBJ1-1; d_call: .
cdr3_aa: CASSGRDKDTQYF; cdr3_nt: TGTGCCAGCAGTGGCCGGGACAAAGATACGCAGTATTTT; clone_size: .; v_call: TRBV6-2/TRBV6-3; j_call: TRBJ2-3; d_call: .
cdr3_aa: CASRRTAGNTGELFF; cdr3_nt: TGTGCCAGCAGGCGCACGGCGGGAAACACCGGGGAGCTGTTTTTT; clone_size: .; v_call: TRBV2; j_call: TRBJ2-2; d_call: .
cdr3_aa: CASSRLAGADYEQYF; cdr3_nt: TGTGCCAGCAGCAGACTAGCGGGCGCTGACTACGAGCAGTACTTC; clone_size: .; v_call: TRBV9; j_call: TRBJ2-7; d_call: TRBD2
cdr3_aa: CSAGANTGASTDTQYF; cdr3_nt: TGCAGTGCAGGGGCGAATACAGGGGCTAGCACAGATACGCAGTATTTT; clone_size: once; v_call: TRBV20-1; j_call: TRBJ2-3; d_call: TRBD1
cdr3_aa: CASSVALGHYEQYF; cdr3_nt: TGTGCCAGCAGCGTAGCTCTCGGGCACTACGAGCAGTACTTC; clone_size: .; v_call: TRBV9; j_call: TRBJ2-7; d_call: .
cdr3_aa: CASSLAKVRSTDTQYF; cdr3_nt: TGTGCCAGCAGCTTGGCCAAGGTTCGCAGCACAGATACGCAGTATTTT; clone_size: .; v_call: TRBV5-4; j_call: TRBJ2-3; d_call: .
cdr3_aa: CSAGQRNTEAFF; cdr3_nt: TGCAGCGCGGGGCAGAGGAACACTGAAGCTTTCTTT; clone_size: .; v_call: TRBV29-1; j_call: TRBJ1-1; d_call: .
cdr3_aa: CATSRVAGRTEAFF; cdr3_nt: TGTGCCACCAGCAGAGTGGCAGGGCGCACTGAAGCTTTCTTT; clone_size: .; v_call: TRBV15; j_call: TRBJ1-1; d_call: .
cdr3_aa: CASSQRQGGGTEAFF; cdr3_nt: TGCGCCAGCAGCCAACGACAGGGAGGGGGAACTGAAGCTTTCTTT; clone_size: .; v_call: TRBV5-1; j_call: TRBJ1-1; d_call: TRBD1
cdr3_aa: CASSHGRWAYNEQFF; cdr3_nt: TGTGCCAGCAGCCACGGCCGGTGGGCCTACAATGAGCAGTTCTTC; clone_size: .; v_call: TRBV4-2; j_call: TRBJ2-1; d_call: .
cdr3_aa: CASSLRGLVGYEQYF; cdr3_nt: TGTGCCAGCAGTTTAAGGGGACTAGTAGGTTACGAGCAGTACTTC; clone_size: .; v_call: TRBV28; j_call: TRBJ2-7; d_call: TRBD2
cdr3_aa: CASSPGLGGGQETQYF; cdr3_nt: TGTGCCAGTAGTCCCGGACTCGGGGGGGGTCAAGAGACCCAGTACTTC; clone_size: .; v_call: TRBV19; j_call: TRBJ2-5; d_call: TRBD2
cdr3_aa: CASSVTGELFF; cdr3_nt: TGTGCCAGCAGCGTCACCGGGGAGCTGTTTTTT; clone_size: .; v_call: TRBV14; j_call: TRBJ2-2; d_call: .
cdr3_aa: CASSEGGTGPYEQYF; cdr3_nt: TGTGCCAGCAGTGAAGGGGGGACAGGGCCCTACGAGCAGTACTTC; clone_size: few; v_call: TRBV6-1; j_call: TRBJ2-7; d_call: TRBD1
cdr3_aa: CASSPFLGDLNTEAFF; cdr3_nt: TGTGCCAGCAGCCCATTTTTGGGGGATCTGAACACTGAAGCTTTCTTT; clone_size: .; v_call: TRBV3-1; j_call: TRBJ1-1; d_call: .
cdr3_aa: CASSLFRGQSYEQYF; cdr3_nt: TGTGCCAGCAGCTTGTTTAGGGGACAGTCCTACGAGCAGTACTTC; clone_size: .; v_call: TRBV7-9; j_call: TRBJ2-7; d_call: TRBD1
cdr3_aa: CSARDIGAGWEKLFF; cdr3_nt: TGCAGTGCTAGAGATATTGGGGCAGGGTGGGAAAAACTGTTTTTT; clone_size: .; v_call: TRBV20-1; j_call: TRBJ1-4; d_call: .
cdr3_aa: CATGQGQPLAKNIQYF; cdr3_nt: TGTGCCACTGGTCAAGGACAGCCGCTAGCCAAAAACATTCAGTACTTC; clone_size: .; v_call: TRBV7-9; j_call: TRBJ2-4; d_call: .
cdr3_aa: CAISSGDTQYF; cdr3_nt: TGTGCCATCAGCTCTGGAGATACGCAGTATTTT; clone_size: once; v_call: TRBV10-3; j_call: TRBJ2-3; d_call: .
cdr3_aa: CASSYDGSGTEAFF; cdr3_nt: TGTGCCAGCAGTTACGACGGGTCAGGCACTGAAGCTTTCTTT; clone_size: few; v_call: TRBV6-2/TRBV6-3; j_call: TRBJ1-1; d_call: .
cdr3_aa: CASSVRDRANQPQHF; cdr3_nt: TGTGCCAGTAGTGTCCGGGACAGGGCGAATCAGCCCCAGCATTTT; clone_size: .; v_call: TRBV19; j_call: TRBJ1-5; d_call: TRBD1
cdr3_aa: CASSVGASGRNEQFF; cdr3_nt: TGTGCCAGCAGCGTTGGGGCTAGCGGGAGAAATGAGCAGTTCTTC; clone_size: .; v_call: TRBV7-2; j_call: TRBJ2-1; d_call: TRBD2
cdr3_aa: CASSQDPRTGYTIYF; cdr3_nt: TGTGCCAGCAGCCAAGATCCGAGGACAGGGTACACCATATATTTT; clone_size: .; v_call: TRBV4-2; j_call: TRBJ1-3; d_call: TRBD1
cdr3_aa: CASKTSGGAVDTQYF; cdr3_nt: TGTGCCAGCAAGACTAGCGGGGGGGCCGTAGATACGCAGTATTTT; clone_size: .; v_call: TRBV6-1; j_call: TRBJ2-3; d_call: TRBD2
cdr3_aa: CASRPPGVANVLTF; cdr3_nt: TGTGCCAGCAGGCCCCCCGGGGTGGCCAACGTCCTGACTTTC; clone_size: .; v_call: TRBV6-5; j_call: TRBJ2-6; d_call: .
cdr3_aa: CASSLGTGQGDYGYTF; cdr3_nt: TGTGCCAGCAGCTTGGGTACCGGACAGGGGGACTATGGCTACACCTTC; clone_size: .; v_call: TRBV5-6; j_call: TRBJ1-2; d_call: TRBD1
cdr3_aa: CAIAAAGETQYF; cdr3_nt: TGTGCCATCGCAGCGGCCGGGGAGACCCAGTACTTC; clone_size: .; v_call: TRBV10-3; j_call: TRBJ2-5; d_call: .
cdr3_aa: CASSYSTSGRSTDTQYF; cdr3_nt: TGTGCCAGCAGTTACTCGACTAGCGGGAGATCCACAGATACGCAGTATTTT; clone_size: .; v_call: TRBV6-2/TRBV6-3; j_call: TRBJ2-3; d_call: TRBD2
cdr3_aa: CASSLELGPNQPQHF; cdr3_nt: TGTGCCAGCAGCTTAGAGCTCGGACCAAATCAGCCCCAGCATTTT; clone_size: .; v_call: TRBV7-2; j_call: TRBJ1-5; d_call: .
cdr3_aa: CATSMTTPGSPLHF; cdr3_nt: TGTGCCACCAGCATGACCACTCCAGGGTCACCCCTCCACTTT; clone_size: .; v_call: TRBV15; j_call: TRBJ1-6; d_call: .
cdr3_aa: CASSYPRDNTDTQYF; cdr3_nt: TGTGCCAGCAGTTACCCACGGGATAACACAGATACGCAGTATTTT; clone_size: .; v_call: TRBV6-6; j_call: TRBJ2-3; d_call: .
cdr3_aa: CASRTDRARTGELFF; cdr3_nt: TGCGCCAGCAGGACCGACAGGGCCCGCACCGGGGAGCTGTTTTTT; clone_size: .; v_call: TRBV5-1; j_call: TRBJ2-2; d_call: TRBD1
cdr3_aa: CASGPPGRSNYGYTF; cdr3_nt: TGTGCCAGCGGCCCCCCGGGCCGCTCAAACTATGGCTACACCTTC; clone_size: once; v_call: TRBV7-9; j_call: TRBJ1-2; d_call: .
cdr3_aa: CASSYGDLLYNEQFF; cdr3_nt: TGTGCCAGCAGTTACGGAGACCTCTTATACAATGAGCAGTTCTTC; clone_size: .; v_call: TRBV6-6; j_call: TRBJ2-1; d_call: .
cdr3_aa: CSVDYYNEQFF; cdr3_nt: TGCAGCGTTGACTACTACAATGAGCAGTTCTTC; clone_size: .; v_call: TRBV29-1; j_call: TRBJ2-1; d_call: .
cdr3_aa: CSVTSGGDEQFF; cdr3_nt: TGCAGCGTGACTAGCGGGGGAGATGAGCAGTTCTTC; clone_size: .; v_call: TRBV29-1; j_call: TRBJ2-1; d_call: TRBD2
cdr3_aa: CASSIGGTLYNEQFF; cdr3_nt: TGTGCCAGTAGTATAGGCGGGACCCTTTACAATGAGCAGTTCTTC; clone_size: .; v_call: TRBV19; j_call: TRBJ2-1; d_call: .
cdr3_aa: CASSQFGGGGAYNEQFF; cdr3_nt: TGTGCCAGCAGCCAATTCGGCGGCGGGGGGGCCTACAATGAGCAGTTCTTC; clone_size: .; v_call: TRBV3-1; j_call: TRBJ2-1; d_call: TRBD2
cdr3_aa: CAGRTQGANVLTF; cdr3_nt: TGTGCCGGCCGAACTCAGGGGGCCAACGTCCTGACTTTC; clone_size: .; v_call: TRBV2; j_call: TRBJ2-6; d_call: .
cdr3_aa: CASSKDPEPNADTQYF; cdr3_nt: TGTGCCAGCAGCAAAGATCCGGAGCCCAACGCAGATACGCAGTATTTT; clone_size: .; v_call: TRBV21-1; j_call: TRBJ2-3; d_call: .
cdr3_aa: CAISGLPTDTQYF; cdr3_nt: TGTGCCATCTCGGGACTTCCCACAGATACGCAGTATTTT; clone_size: .; v_call: TRBV10-3; j_call: TRBJ2-3; d_call: .
cdr3_aa: CASSAYEPRGVRGNTIYF; cdr3_nt: TGTGCCAGCAGTGCCTACGAACCAAGGGGGGTACGGGGAAACACCATATATTTT; clone_size: .; v_call: TRBV12-3/TRBV12-4; j_call: TRBJ1-3; d_call: .
cdr3_aa: CASRGADFNEQFF; cdr3_nt: TGTGCCAGCAGAGGGGCAGATTTCAATGAGCAGTTCTTC; clone_size: .; v_call: TRBV6-1; j_call: TRBJ2-1; d_call: .
cdr3_aa: CASSQIPGEGNEQFF; cdr3_nt: TGTGCCAGCAGCCAAATTCCGGGAGAGGGGAATGAGCAGTTCTTC; clone_size: .; v_call: TRBV4-2; j_call: TRBJ2-1; d_call: .
cdr3_aa: CASSYSRGPNEKLFF; cdr3_nt: TGTGCCAGCAGTTACTCCAGGGGGCCTAATGAAAAACTGTTTTTT; clone_size: .; v_call: TRBV6-2/TRBV6-3; j_call: TRBJ1-4; d_call: TRBD1
cdr3_aa: CASTPYSVNTEAFF; cdr3_nt: TGTGCCAGTACCCCCTACTCGGTGAACACTGAAGCTTTCTTT; clone_size: .; v_call: TRBV19; j_call: TRBJ1-1; d_call: .
cdr3_aa: CATSMLVGETDTQYF; cdr3_nt: TGTGCCACCAGCATGCTGGTAGGGGAAACAGATACGCAGTATTTT; clone_size: once; v_call: TRBV15; j_call: TRBJ2-3; d_call: .
cdr3_aa: CASSLGTGRPYEQYF; cdr3_nt: TGTGCCAGCAGTTTAGGGACAGGGCGGCCCTACGAGCAGTACTTC; clone_size: .; v_call: TRBV12-3/TRBV12-4; j_call: TRBJ2-7; d_call: TRBD1
cdr3_aa: CAWSPPPGPLNQPQHF; cdr3_nt: TGTGCCTGGAGTCCCCCCCCCGGACCGTTGAATCAGCCCCAGCATTTT; clone_size: once; v_call: TRBV30; j_call: TRBJ1-5; d_call: .